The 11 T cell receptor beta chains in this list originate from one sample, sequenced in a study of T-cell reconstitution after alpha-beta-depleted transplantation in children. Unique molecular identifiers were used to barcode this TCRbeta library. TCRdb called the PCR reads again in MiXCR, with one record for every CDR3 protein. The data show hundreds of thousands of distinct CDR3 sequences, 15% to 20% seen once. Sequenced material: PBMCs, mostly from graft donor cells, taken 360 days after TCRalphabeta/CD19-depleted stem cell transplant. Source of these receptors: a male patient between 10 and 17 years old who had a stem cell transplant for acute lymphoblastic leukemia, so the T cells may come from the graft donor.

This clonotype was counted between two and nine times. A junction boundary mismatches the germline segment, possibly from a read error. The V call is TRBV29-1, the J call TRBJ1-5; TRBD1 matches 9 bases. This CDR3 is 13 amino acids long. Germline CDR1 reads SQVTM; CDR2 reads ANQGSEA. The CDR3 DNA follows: TGCAGCTTTAGGACAGGGGAGACTCAGCCCCAACATTTT. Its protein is CSFRTGETQPQHF.

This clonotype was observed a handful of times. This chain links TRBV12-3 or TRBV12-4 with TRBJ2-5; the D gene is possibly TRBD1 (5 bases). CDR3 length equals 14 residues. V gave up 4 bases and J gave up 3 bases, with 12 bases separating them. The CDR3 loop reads CASSSGQIKETQYF. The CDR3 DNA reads TGTGCCAGCAGTTCAGGGCAGATTAAAGAGACCCAGTACTTC.

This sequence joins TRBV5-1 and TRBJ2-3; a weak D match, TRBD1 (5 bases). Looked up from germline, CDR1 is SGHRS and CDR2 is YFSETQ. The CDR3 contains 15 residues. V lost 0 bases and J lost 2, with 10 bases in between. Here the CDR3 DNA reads TGCGCCAGCAGCTTGGAGGGGTGGAACACAGATACGCAGTATTTT. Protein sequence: CASSLEGWNTDTQYF.

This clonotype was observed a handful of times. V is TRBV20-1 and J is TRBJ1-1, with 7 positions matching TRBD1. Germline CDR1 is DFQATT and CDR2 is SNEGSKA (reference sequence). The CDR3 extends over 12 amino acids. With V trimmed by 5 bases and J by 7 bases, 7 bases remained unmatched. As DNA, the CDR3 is TGCAGTGCTGGGGGGACAGCTCTTGAAGCTTTCTTT. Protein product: CSAGGTALEAFF.

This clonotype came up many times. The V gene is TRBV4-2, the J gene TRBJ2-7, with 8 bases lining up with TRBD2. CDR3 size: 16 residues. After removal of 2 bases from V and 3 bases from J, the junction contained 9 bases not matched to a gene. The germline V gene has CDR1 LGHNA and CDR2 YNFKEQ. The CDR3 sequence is CASSQITSGPLYEQYF. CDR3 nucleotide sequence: TGTGCCAGCAGCCAAATCACTAGCGGCCCCCTCTACGAGCAGTACTTC.

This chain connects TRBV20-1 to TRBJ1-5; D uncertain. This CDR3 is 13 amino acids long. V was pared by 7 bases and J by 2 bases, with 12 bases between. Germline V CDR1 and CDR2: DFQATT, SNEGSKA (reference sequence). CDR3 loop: CSGRGGGNQPQHF. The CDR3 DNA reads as TGCAGTGGGCGGGGAGGTGGCAATCAGCCCCAGCATTTT.

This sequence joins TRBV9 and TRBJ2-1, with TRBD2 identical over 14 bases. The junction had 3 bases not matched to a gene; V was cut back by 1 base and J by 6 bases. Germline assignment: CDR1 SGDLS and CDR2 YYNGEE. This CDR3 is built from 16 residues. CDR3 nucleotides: TGTGCCAGCAGCGTACCGGGACTAGCGGGAGCCAATGAGCAGTTCTTC. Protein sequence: CASSVPGLAGANEQFF.

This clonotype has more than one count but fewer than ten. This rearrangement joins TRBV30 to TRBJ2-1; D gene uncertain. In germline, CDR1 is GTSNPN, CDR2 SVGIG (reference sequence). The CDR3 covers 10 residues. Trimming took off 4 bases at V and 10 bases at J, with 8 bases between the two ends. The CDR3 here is CAWNKVEQFF. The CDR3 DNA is TGTGCCTGGAACAAAGTCGAGCAGTTCTTC.

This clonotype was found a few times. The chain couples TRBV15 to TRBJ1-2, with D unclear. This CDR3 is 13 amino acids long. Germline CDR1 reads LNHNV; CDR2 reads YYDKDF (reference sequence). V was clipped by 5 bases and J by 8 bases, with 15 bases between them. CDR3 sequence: CATSPEGFWGYTF. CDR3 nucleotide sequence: TGTGCCACCAGCCCCGAAGGATTTTGGGGCTACACCTTC. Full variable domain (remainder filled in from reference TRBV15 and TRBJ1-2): DAMVIQNPRYQVTQFGKPVTLSCSQTLNHNVMYWYQQKSSQAPKLLFHYYDKDFNNEADTPDNFQSRRPNTSFCFLDIRSPGLGDTAMYLCATSPEGFWGYTFGSGTRLTVV.

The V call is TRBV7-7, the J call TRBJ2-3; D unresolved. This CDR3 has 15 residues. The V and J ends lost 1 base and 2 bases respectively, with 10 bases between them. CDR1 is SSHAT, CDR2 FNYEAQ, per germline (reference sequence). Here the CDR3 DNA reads TGTGCCAGCAGCTTAGGGGCCAGGTTCACAGATACGCAGTATTTT. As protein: CASSLGARFTDTQYF. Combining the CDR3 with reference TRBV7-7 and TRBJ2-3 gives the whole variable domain GAGVSQSPRYKVTKRGQDVTLRCDPISSHATLYWYQQALGQGPEFLTYFNYEAQPDKSGLPSDRFSAERPEGSISTLTIQRTEQRDSAMYRCASSLGARFTDTQYFGPGTRLTVL.

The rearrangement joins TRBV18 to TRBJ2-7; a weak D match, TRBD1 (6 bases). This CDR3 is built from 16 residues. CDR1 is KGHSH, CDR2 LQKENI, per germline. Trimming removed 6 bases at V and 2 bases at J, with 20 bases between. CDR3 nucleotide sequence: TGTGCCAGCTCCCCCGCTGGGGCAGGGGCAACCTACGAGCAGTACTTC. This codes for CASSPAGAGATYEQYF. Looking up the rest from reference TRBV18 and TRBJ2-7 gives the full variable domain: NAGVMQNPRHLVRRRGQEARLRCSPMKGHSHVYWYRQLPEEGLKFMVYLQKENIIDESGMPKERFSAEFPKEGPSILRIQQVVRGDSAAYFCASSPAGAGATYEQYFGPGTRLTVT.